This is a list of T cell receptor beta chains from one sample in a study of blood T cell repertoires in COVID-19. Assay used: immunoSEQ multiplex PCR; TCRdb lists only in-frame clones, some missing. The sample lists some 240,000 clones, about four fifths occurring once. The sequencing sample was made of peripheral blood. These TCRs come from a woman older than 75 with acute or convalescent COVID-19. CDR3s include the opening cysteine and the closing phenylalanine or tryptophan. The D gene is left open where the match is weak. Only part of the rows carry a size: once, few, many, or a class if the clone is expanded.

CASSPRVGGFNYGYTF TGTGCCAGTAGCCCTCGGGTAGGGGGCTTTAACTATGGCTACACCTTC TRBJ1-2 TRBV19 TRBD1 NA
CASSRIRTGGRSRDTEAFF TGCGCCAGCAGCAGAATACGGACAGGGGGCAGATCGCGTGACACTGAAGCTTTCTTT TRBJ1-1 TRBV5-1 TRBD1 few
CASSVYGYGTQYF TGTGCCAGCAGCGTGTATGGTTACGGGACCCAGTACTTC TRBJ2-5 TRBV9 NA NA
CASRRTGMNTEAFF TGTGCCAGCAGAAGGACAGGCATGAACACTGAAGCTTTCTTT TRBJ1-1 TRBV6-5 TRBD1 NA
CASSTGDRGSSGYTF TGCGCCAGCAGCACCGGGGACAGGGGGTCTAGTGGCTACACCTTC TRBJ1-2 TRBV5-1 TRBD1 NA
CASGQGLGTDTQYF TGTGCCAGTGGACAGGGGTTGGGCACAGATACGCAGTATTTT TRBJ2-3 TRBV19 TRBD1 NA
CASSLDAGAALSSYNEQFF TGCGCCAGCAGCTTGGACGCGGGGGCTGCCCTCAGCTCCTACAATGAGCAGTTCTTC TRBJ2-1 TRBV5-1 NA NA
CATSRTLDTGELFF TGTGCCACCAGCAGAACTTTGGACACCGGGGAGCTGTTTTTT TRBJ2-2 TRBV15 NA once
CASSTAGTSPDTQYF TGTGCCAGCAGCACCGCCGGGACTAGCCCAGATACGCAGTATTTT TRBJ2-3 TRBV7-8 TRBD2 NA
CASSGRAGETQYF TGTGCCAGCAGTGGGCGGGCGGGGGAGACCCAGTACTTC TRBJ2-5 TRBV2 NA once
CASSLRTGPYGYTF TGTGCCAGCAGCCTTCGGACAGGCCCCTATGGCTACACCTTC TRBJ1-2 TRBV9 TRBD1 NA
CASSARTGADDEQYF TGTGCCAGCAGCGCTAGGACAGGGGCGGACGACGAGCAGTACTTC TRBJ2-7 TRBV7-9 TRBD1 NA
CASSGGKGGPASNQPQHF TGTGCCAGCAGCGGGGGCAAGGGCGGACCGGCTAGCAATCAGCCCCAGCATTTT TRBJ1-5 TRBV21-1 NA few
CAKQGASGNTIYF TGTGCTAAGCAGGGGGCATCTGGAAACACCATATATTTT TRBJ1-3 TRBV7-9 TRBD1 NA
CASSQATTRGGGTDTQYF TGTGCCAGCAGCCAAGCTACAACGCGGGGGGGCGGTACAGATACGCAGTATTTT TRBJ2-3 TRBV3-1/TRBV3-2 TRBD2 NA
CASSTRRTGQETQYF TGTGCCAGCAGTACAAGACGGACGGGGCAAGAGACCCAGTACTTC TRBJ2-5 TRBV28 NA NA
CASSLRTGNTGELFF TGTGCCAGCAGCCTTAGGACAGGGAACACCGGGGAGCTGTTTTTT TRBJ2-2 TRBV14 TRBD1 NA
CTSSQDEKAGGYNEQFF TGCACCAGCAGCCAAGATGAAAAAGCGGGGGGTTACAATGAGCAGTTCTTC TRBJ2-1 TRBV1 NA few
CASSPDSNSPLHF TGCGCCAGCAGCCCGGACAGTAATTCACCCCTCCACTTT TRBJ1-6 TRBV5-1 NA few
CASSYRTSGYLETQYF TGTGCCAGCAGTTATAGGACTAGCGGTTATCTAGAGACCCAGTACTTC TRBJ2-5 TRBV6-2/TRBV6-3 TRBD2 NA